What follows is one T cell receptor (beta chain) and its context. Its matching antigen is unknown. The data stem from a study of monozygotic twins with inflammatory bowel disease. Overall study findings and caveats: Varying immunosuppressive regimens may have increased patient repertoire variability. Repertoire similarity did not differ between concordant and discordant twins, perhaps due to limited power. Healthy co-twins showed greater TCRbeta diversity (inverse Simpson) than IBD patients. The existence of one strong signal or clonotype linked to IBD lacked support.

TCRdb reanalyzed the 5' RACE reads and collapses them to one entry per CDR3 protein, without DNA. The sample table includes under 150,000 distinct CDR3 sequences. This clonotype was sampled from a human donor with ulcerative colitis or Crohn's disease, or a healthy co-twin of an affected twin (not recorded which). The material sequenced was blood.

The chain's CDR3 is CASSLVSTRLDEQYF. This chain connects TRBV5-8 to TRBJ2-7; TCRdb gives TRBD2 as the D gene, but with no DNA this cannot be confirmed. CDR3 length: 15 amino acids. CDR1 is SGHTS, CDR2 YDEGEE, per germline.